This T cell receptor (beta chain) emerged from a study of T cells in Graves' hyperthyroidism and ophthalmopathy (dated by TCRdb to between 2018 and 2020). The study in broad terms: Peripheral blood samples were taken at initial diagnosis, before any treatment was given. According to the paper, TCR Vbeta CDR3 sequencing was carried out on 135 peripheral blood samples, which came from under 50 ophthalmopathy, around 75 hyperthyroidism and roughly 17 progressor patients. The roughly 91 discovery patients were randomly divided into training and test sets at a 7:3 ratio. TCR V-J signatures able to tell the groups apart were searched for in a discovery cohort of more than 90 patients, of whom fewer than 45 had Graves' ophthalmopathy and under 65 had stable Graves' hyperthyroidism. An independent validation cohort of about 20 hyperthyroidism patients and 15 or so patients who later progressed to ophthalmopathy tested prospective prediction of ophthalmopathy. Thyroid tissue and blood T-cell repertoires from six or seven Graves' hyperthyroidism patients were also compared in the study. Following sampling, methimazole starting at 30 mg daily was given to hyperthyroidism patients, and high-dose intravenous methylprednisolone was given to ophthalmopathy patients. Findings and caveats that apply to the study as a whole: During validation, the model predicted progression to ophthalmopathy a median of approximately six months ahead of onset, with more than 55% sensitivity and under 85% specificity. Most expanded thyroid clonotypes (frequency above 0.001) were also found in blood, which suggests that blood repertoires may mirror thyroid immune responses. A 13 V-J signature model separated ophthalmopathy from stable hyperthyroidism, with roughly 88% sensitivity and 81.08% specificity in cross-validation and 80%/75% in testing. No statistical method was used to set the sample size in advance, and investigators knew the group allocation.

The TCR beta CDR3 regions were amplified from RNA transcripts. The TCR CDR3 was subjected to a first round of RT-PCR using the HTBI primer set and the Qiagen OneStep RT-PCR kit. A second multiplex PCR round built the libraries, followed by size selection and purification. The libraries were sequenced on an Illumina HiSeq2000 using paired-end 100 bp reads. The source study handled its data this way. SOAPnuke was used to process the raw data, throwing out any read that contained adapters or uncalled bases, had a mean Phred below 15, or lacked an exact constant-primer or identifier match. High-quality paired reads were merged with COPE v1.2.5, and unique nucleotide sequences were defined as clonotypes. Clonotypes were aligned to IMGT TRBV, TRBD and TRBJ reference segments using MiTCR v1.1. Analysis was restricted to V-J combinations with a frequency above 0.0001, which covered roughly 99% of repertoires. The TCS score was defined as F50 (clonal expansion) divided by E x V (chaos), with BLOSUM62-based TCRdist calculated between CDR3 peptides within each V-J. Welch's t-statistics and random forest reduced several hundred V-J features to roughly 13, which were used in a naive Bayes classifier (R e1071). TCRdb redid the processing of the public reads, applying fastp at Q25 and MiXCR, and retained in-frame beta chains. Each entry is one CDR3 protein sequence, shown with its most common DNA and genes. TCRdb assigned the V and J calls; the authors' analysis was not used. The sample table contains 450,000 to 500,000 distinct CDR3 sequences; only one count was recorded for approximately 23% of them. The ten largest clones add up to under 55% of the sample.

As regards this clonotype: What this receptor recognizes is not known. Base quality data are lacking; no much larger clone is found one base away.

Ophthalmopathy patients had moderately to severely active disease, Clinical Activity Score of at least 3, NOSPECS grade of at least 4, and duration under 3 months. Exclusion was applied to patients with uncontrolled infections, other autoimmune diseases, pregnancy or lactation. Clinical symptoms, serum thyroxine and TRAb, thyroid ultrasound, and orbital computed tomography formed the basis for the diagnoses. PBMCs were separated from over 9 ml of fresh peripheral blood using Ficoll-Paque density gradient centrifugation. Total RNA was extracted using Trizol reagent, and RNA quality was assessed on an Agilent 2100 Bioanalyzer. V is pared back by 7 bases and J by 8 bases, with 9 bases lying between the germline termini. The CDR3 sequence holds 11 residues, the cysteine and phenylalanine included. Only CDR3 DNA remains: 33 bases, in frame from the first base.

The chain uses TRBV12-3 or TRBV12-4 and TRBJ2-1; the D gene lacks a confident call. The sequence was collected from a woman in her 70s with Graves' ophthalmopathy. The sample taken for sequencing was blood. The CDR3 has the sequence CASKGPHEQFF. The DNA is as follows: TGTGCCAGCAAGGGCCCCCATGAGCAGTTCTTC.